Listed here are 19 T cell receptor beta chains from one sample, sequenced in a study of cytomegalovirus exposure and HLA in healthy donors. Primers included in the PCR were 60 Vbeta and 13 Jbeta primers. Assay: immunoSEQ multiplex PCR; the TCRdb copy retains only in-frame clones and omits some. The table includes about 200,000 clones, around three quarters detected once. Sequenced input: PBMCs. The receptors were sampled from a woman younger than 45 in good health and CMV-seronegative.

The genes are TRBV4-1 and TRBJ1-2; possible D gene TRBD1, 6 bases. Between the trimmed V and J ends, which lost 2 bases and 7 bases, there was a span of 14 bases. CDR1 and CDR2 (germline): MGHRA, YSYEKL. The CDR3 length is 14 residues. The chain's CDR3 is CASSQRNRAGGYTF. Here the CDR3 DNA reads TGCGCCAGCAGCCAACGGAACAGGGCAGGTGGCTACACCTTC.

This clone has only a few counts. The rearrangement links TRBV4-2 to TRBJ2-5; 9 nucleotides line up with TRBD1. CDR3 size: 16 residues. Looked up from germline, CDR1 is LGHNA and CDR2 is YNFKEQ. Trimming at V came to 0 bases and at J to 5 bases, leaving 7 bases not matched to a gene. CDR3 DNA sequence: TGTGCCAGCAGCCAAGATGCCACAGGGGGCTTCGAGACCCAGTACTTC. It is translated as CASSQDATGGFETQYF.

The chain employs TRBV11-2 and TRBJ1-1, with D tentatively TRBD1 (6 bases). This CDR3 is built from 15 residues. The germline CDR1 and CDR2 sequences are SGHAT and FQNNGV. V was trimmed by 4 bases and J by 1 base, leaving 13 bases between them. CDR3 sequence (DNA): TGTGCCAGCAGCTATCCCGGGACAACGAACACTGAAGCTTTCTTT. As protein: CASSYPGTTNTEAFF.

This clone was counted between two and nine times. This chain connects TRBV5-1 to TRBJ1-1, with TRBD1 as a possible D gene (6 bases). This CDR3 is built from 13 residues. The V gene lost 2 bases and the J gene lost 7 bases, with 12 bases spanning the gap. Germline V gene lookup returns CDR1 SGHRS and CDR2 YFSETQ. DNA of the CDR3: TGCGCCAGCAGCTTTGGCAGGGGAAGTGAAGCTTTCTTT. Protein sequence: CASSFGRGSEAFF.

The chain has TRBV4-1 and TRBJ2-1, with 12 bases matching TRBD2. In germline, CDR1 is MGHRA, CDR2 YSYEKL. This CDR3 comprises 16 residues. J was trimmed by 2 bases and V by 3 bases; bases with no gene match: 2. The DNA of the CDR3 is TGCGCCAGCAGCCACCCTAGCGGGAGGGCCTACAATGAGCAGTTCTTC. Protein: CASSHPSGRAYNEQFF.

V is TRBV4-1 and J is TRBJ2-7; D is possibly TRBD2 (6 bases). V was cut by 1 base and J by 0 bases, with 10 bases left in between. Germline CDR1 MGHRA, CDR2 YSYEKL. The CDR3 loop spans 15 amino acids. Here the CDR3 reads CASSQVQRVSYEQYF. The CDR3 bases are TGCGCCAGCAGCCAAGTCCAGCGGGTCTCCTACGAGCAGTACTTC.

V and J are TRBV4-1 and TRBJ1-4, with D maybe TRBD1 (6 bases). Germline lookup yields CDR1 MGHRA and CDR2 YSYEKL. Between the trimmed V and J ends, which lost 2 bases and 4 bases, there was a span of 14 bases. This CDR3 region has 16 residues. This chain's CDR3 is CASSQTLQGFNEKLFF. The CDR3, as DNA: TGCGCCAGCAGCCAAACCTTACAGGGCTTTAATGAAAAACTGTTTTTT.

The J gene is TRBJ2-2, the V gene TRBV5-1; TRBD1 might be the D (6 bases). V dropped 3 bases and J dropped 2 bases, with 17 bases sitting between them. CDR3 length equals 17 residues. Germline V gene data show CDR1 as SGHRS and CDR2 as YFSETQ. CDR3 in DNA: TGCGCCAGCAGCTCCCAGAGGGCAGGGGTCAACACCGGGGAGCTGTTTTTT. Protein: CASSSQRAGVNTGELFF.

This clone was seen only once. The rearrangement joins TRBV19 to TRBJ2-1; D is perhaps TRBD1 (6 bases). CDR1 is LNHDA, CDR2 SQIVND, per germline (reference sequence). V lost 2 bases and J 6 bases, leaving 14 bases between the germline ends. The CDR3 has 15 amino acids. CDR3 residues: CASSIQQGIGNEQFF. The CDR3 DNA sequence: TGTGCCAGTAGTATACAACAGGGCATAGGCAATGAGCAGTTCTTC.

The chain recombines TRBV5-1 with TRBJ2-5; a possible D gene is TRBD2 (6 bases). This CDR3 is built from 12 residues. Trimming took off 4 bases at V and 7 bases at J, with 11 bases between the two ends. The V gene's germline CDR1 is SGHRS and CDR2 YFSETQ. CDR3 in DNA: TGCGCCAGCAGCCCCGACGGGGGGACCCAGTACTTC. It codes for CASSPDGGTQYF.

V usage is TRBV21-1 and J usage is TRBJ2-3; TRBD2 reflects the table's D call only, with no check against the DNA. TRBV21-1 constitutes a pseudogene. CDR3 size: 18 residues. The CDR3 sequence: CASSPEVPSRSGTDTQYF. DNA for the CDR3: TGTGCCAGCAGCCCGGAGGTCCCTTCCCGGAGCGGGACAGATACGCAGTATTTT.

The chain links TRBV7-8 to TRBJ1-5; 8 bases match TRBD1. The CDR3 is 14 residues long. CDR1 is SGHVS, CDR2 FQNEAQ, per germline. V trimming: 5 bases; J trimming: 5 bases; junction bases outside the gene matches: 5. CDR3 sequence (DNA): TGTGCCAGCAGCCTGGACAGGGTAGATCAGCCCCAGCATTTT. Encoded protein: CASSLDRVDQPQHF.

This chain links TRBV7-2 with TRBJ2-3; 10 nucleotides match TRBD1. The germline gives CDR1 SGHTA, CDR2 FQGNSA. V was clipped by 8 bases and J by 6 bases; unmatched bases: 11. The CDR3 contains 15 residues. The CDR3 spells CASGRQGALSDTQYF. The CDR3 coding sequence is TGTGCCAGCGGGAGACAGGGGGCGCTTTCTGATACGCAGTATTTT.

V usage is TRBV6-1 and J usage is TRBJ2-7; TRBD1 agrees at 7 bases. This CDR3 is built from 17 residues. J gave up 0 bases and V 3 bases, and 11 bases lay outside the gene matches. Germline V CDR1 and CDR2: MNHNS, SASEGT. The CDR3 spells CASSEGPRGQPSYEQYF. The CDR3 coding sequence is TGTGCCAGCAGTGAGGGGCCGAGGGGACAGCCCTCCTACGAGCAGTACTTC.

This clone showed up just a few times. J is TRBJ1-1 and V is TRBV19; D is unresolved. Trimming left V 5 bases short and J 1 base short, with 8 bases between. Germline V lookup: CDR1 LNHDA, CDR2 SQIVND (reference sequence). The CDR3 spans 13 residues. The CDR3 is CASSSSGNTEAFF. CDR3 bases: TGTGCCAGTAGTTCTAGCGGGAACACTGAAGCTTTCTTT.

J is TRBJ2-3 and V is TRBV7-2; TRBD2 is a possible D gene (5 bases). There are 15 residues in the CDR3. The germline V gene encodes CDR1 SGHTA and CDR2 FQGNSA. V was clipped by 1 base and J by 0 bases, with 8 bases between them. This CDR3 reads CASSLDRTSTDTQYF. The CDR3, as DNA: TGTGCCAGCAGCTTAGATAGGACTAGCACAGATACGCAGTATTTT.

V and J are TRBV7-8 and TRBJ1-1; a weak D match, TRBD1 (6 bases). Trimming took off 5 bases at V and 1 base at J, with 17 bases between the two ends. Per germline, CDR1 SGHVS and CDR2 FQNEAQ. The length of the CDR3 is 16 residues. The CDR3 sequence: CASSLDRGGENTEAFF. Here the CDR3 DNA reads TGTGCCAGCAGCCTAGATAGAGGGGGGGAGAACACTGAAGCTTTCTTT.

The chain recombines TRBV11-2 with TRBJ2-2; 8 nucleotides align to TRBD1. Per the germline V gene, CDR1 is SGHAT and CDR2 is FQNNGV. Trimming took 1 base from V and 1 from J; bases not matched to a gene: 2. This CDR3 has 16 amino acids. CDR3 in DNA: TGTGCCAGCAGCTTAGTGGGACAGGTGAACACCGGGGAGCTGTTTTTT. It yields the protein CASSLVGQVNTGELFF.

The V call is TRBV14, the J call TRBJ2-5, with D possibly TRBD1 on 6 matching bases. The germline gives CDR1 SGHDN, CDR2 FVKESK. V was cut by 1 base and J by 5 bases, with 11 bases left in between. CDR3 length: 14 residues. The DNA of the CDR3 is TGTGCCAGCAGCCAAGCAGGGGTACAGGAGACCCAGTACTTC. Translating gives CASSQAGVQETQYF.